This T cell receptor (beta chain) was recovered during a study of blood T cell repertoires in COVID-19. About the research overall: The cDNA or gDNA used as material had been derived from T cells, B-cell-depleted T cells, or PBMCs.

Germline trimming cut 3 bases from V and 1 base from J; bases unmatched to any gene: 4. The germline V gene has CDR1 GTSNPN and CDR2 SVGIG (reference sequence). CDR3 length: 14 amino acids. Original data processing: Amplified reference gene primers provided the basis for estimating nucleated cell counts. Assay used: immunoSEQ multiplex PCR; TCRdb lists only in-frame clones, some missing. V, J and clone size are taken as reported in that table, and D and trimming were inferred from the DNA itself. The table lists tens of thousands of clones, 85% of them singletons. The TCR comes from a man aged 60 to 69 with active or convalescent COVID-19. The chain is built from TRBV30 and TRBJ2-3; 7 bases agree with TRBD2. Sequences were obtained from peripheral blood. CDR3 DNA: TGTGCCTGGAGCCAAAGCGGGGGCACAGATACGCAGTATTTT. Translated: CAWSQSGGTDTQYF.